This passage covers 8 T cell receptor beta chains from one sample sequenced in a study of blood T cell repertoires in COVID-19. TCRdb keeps only in-frame clones here, not all; method: immunoSEQ multiplex PCR. The table includes under 170,000 clones, 84% detected once. The sample was peripheral blood. The receptors stem from a man aged 70 or older with acute or convalescent COVID-19.

J is TRBJ1-2 and V is TRBV11-1, with TRBD1 matching over 11 bases. Trimming took 4 bases from V and 6 from J; bases not matched to a gene: 7. Germline V gene lookup returns CDR1 SGHAT and CDR2 FQDESV (reference sequence). The CDR3 length is 15 residues. This chain's CDR3 is CASSSTDRGHDGYTF. The CDR3 bases are TGTGCCAGCAGCTCTACGGACAGGGGGCATGATGGCTACACCTTC.

The chain carries TRBV9 and TRBJ1-5; D not resolved. This CDR3 contains 13 residues. Germline lookup yields CDR1 SGDLS and CDR2 YYNGEE. The ends were cut back, 2 bases at V and 7 bases at J, with 10 bases in the middle. In nucleotides, the CDR3 is TGTGCCAGCAGCGTCACCGCGGGCCAGCCCCAGCATTTT. It is translated as CASSVTAGQPQHF.

This chain uses TRBV24-1 with TRBJ1-2; 10 bases map to TRBD1. The CDR3 sequence is 14 residues long. Germline V gene sequence: CDR1 KGHDR, CDR2 SFDVKD. V was clipped by 5 bases and J by 8 bases; unmatched bases: 7. CDR3 nucleotides: TGTGCCACCAGTGGGACAGGGGGGGTCTACGGCTACACCTTC. It specifies CATSGTGGVYGYTF.

The chain uses TRBV18 and TRBJ1-3, with D perhaps TRBD1 (6 bases). V dropped 3 bases and J dropped 0 bases, with 18 bases sitting between them. Looked up from germline, CDR1 is KGHSH and CDR2 is LQKENI. There are 18 residues in the CDR3. The CDR3 sequence is CASSPRTPGGYSGNTIYF. The CDR3 DNA reads TGTGCCAGCTCACCCCGTACCCCGGGGGGCTACTCTGGAAACACCATATATTTT.

The rearrangement joins TRBV28 to TRBJ1-5, with 9 positions matching TRBD1. CDR3 length: 15 amino acids. V lost 2 bases to trimming and J lost 6 bases; unmatched junction nucleotides: 5. Germline V gene data show CDR1 as MDHEN and CDR2 as SYDVKM. The CDR3 here is CASSLVGQGSQPQHF. The CDR3 DNA sequence: TGTGCCAGCAGTTTAGTTGGACAGGGGAGTCAGCCCCAGCATTTT.

The gene calls are TRBV5-4 and TRBJ1-2; maybe TRBD1 (5 bases). This CDR3 comprises 14 residues. Trimming took 5 bases from V and 6 from J, leaving 17 bases between them. Germline V gene sequence: CDR1 SGHNT, CDR2 YYREEE (reference sequence). CDR3 nucleotide sequence: TGTGCCAGCAGTCGAGAGATCGACAGCCATGGCTACACCTTC. Amino acids: CASSREIDSHGYTF. Variable domain in full (rest from reference TRBV5-4 and TRBJ1-2): ETGVTQSPTHLIKTRGQQVTLRCSSQSGHNTVSWYQQALGQGPQFIFQYYREEENGRGNFPPRFSGLQFPNYSSELNVNALELDDSALYLCASSREIDSHGYTFGSGTRLTVV.

This sequence joins TRBV24-1 and TRBJ2-1, with 12 bases aligning to TRBD2. CDR1 and CDR2 (germline): KGHDR, SFDVKD. This CDR3 is 18 amino acids long. J lost 5 bases, V lost 4 bases, and 11 bases had no gene match. In nucleotides, the CDR3 is TGTGCCACCAGTGACCCGACTAGCGGGAGCGCCTCTAACAATGAGCAGTTCTTC. This translates into CATSDPTSGSASNNEQFF.

The chain carries TRBV6-1 and TRBJ1-2; TRBD1 matches 8 bases. The J segment lost 5 bases and the V segment lost 1 base, leaving 9 bases of the junction unmatched. CDR1 is MNHNS and CDR2 is SASEGT in the germline V gene. The CDR3 length is 16 residues. CDR3 protein: CASSEGPRTGWYGYTF. In DNA form, the CDR3 reads TGTGCCAGCAGTGAAGGCCCCCGGACAGGGTGGTATGGCTACACCTTC.